The clone carrying this T cell receptor beta chain has only a few counts. The antigen is not known. MiXCR, applied by TCRdb to the PCR reads, yields one record per CDR3 protein. The sample includes about 500,000 distinct CDR3 sequences, roughly 23% seen only once; the top ten take 0.84%. The V segment lost 1 base and the J segment 4 bases; nucleotides outside the gene matches: 5. The CDR3 is made up of 16 amino acids. Germline CDR1 LGHNA, CDR2 YSLEER. The record originates from a study of molecular identifiers for immune sequencing clone quantification. Study outcomes and limitations: In naive cells, clones above 20 RNA copies held under 1% of molecules, whereas in effector cells they held over 98%.

This chain uses TRBV4-3 with TRBJ2-2; 8 bases map to TRBD2. The TCR originated in a human donor in good health. Some libraries in this study had Jurkat cell RNA spiked in. Sequenced input: naive CD8+ T cells from blood, with Jurkat cell RNA spiked in. Subset noted: FACS-sorted CD8+CD4-CCR7+CD45RA+ naive T cells. In DNA form, the CDR3 reads TGCGCCAGCAGCCAAGGACTAGCGAGAGGCACCGGGGAGCTGTTTTTT. Protein product: CASSQGLARGTGELFF.